These 29 T cell receptor beta chains came from one sample sequenced in a study of blood T cell repertoires in COVID-19 (TCRdb year 2020). The library was generated by the immunoSEQ multiplex PCR assay. The table was pulled from immuneACCESS by TCRdb, which kept in-frame rearrangements only. Such tables lose some clones; where checked, under half of the loss comes from unresolved V genes, and the rest has no known cause. Across this sample there are about 70,000 clones, with about 80% seen only once. The ten largest clones take up 6.9% of the sample. Sequencing input: peripheral blood. These receptors were collected from a man younger than 45 with COVID-19, enrolled during active disease.

This clone was counted a single time. The chain recombines TRBV27 with TRBJ1-5; D remains ambiguous. Germline V gives CDR1 MNHEY, CDR2 SMNVEV (reference sequence). There are 12 residues in the CDR3. V was clipped by 6 bases and J by 2 bases, with 5 bases between them. The CDR3 sequence is CASRIGNQPQHF. DNA of the CDR3: TGTGCCAGCAGAATCGGCAATCAGCCCCAGCATTTT.

The V gene is TRBV6-1, the J gene TRBJ2-1; weak D call: TRBD2 (5 bases). The CDR3 has 16 residues. Looked up from germline, CDR1 is MNHNS and CDR2 is SASEGT. V lost 2 bases to trimming and J lost 3 bases, with 14 bases between them. In DNA form, the CDR3 reads TGTGCCAGCAGTGAATTGGCGGGCGCGGACTACAATGAGCAGTTCTTC. Protein sequence: CASSELAGADYNEQFF.

This clone was observed once. The chain joins TRBV6-5 to TRBJ1-2; perhaps TRBD1 as D (5 bases). The CDR3 is made up of 14 amino acids. V was trimmed by 8 bases and J by 3 bases, leaving 16 bases between them. The V gene's germline CDR1 is MNHEY and CDR2 SVGAGI. The CDR3 DNA reads TGTGCCAGCGGACCAGGTGACAGTTACTATGGCTACACCTTC. It codes for CASGPGDSYYGYTF.

The V gene is TRBV19, the J gene TRBJ1-5; no clear D gene. CDR1 is LNHDA and CDR2 is SQIVND in the germline V gene (reference sequence). The V end lost 0 bases, the J end lost 6 bases, and 12 bases lay between the germline ends. The CDR3 is 15 amino acids. The CDR3 bases are TGTGCCAGTAGTATAGACCAATCGGGTCGTCAGCCCCAGCATTTT. The encoded protein is CASSIDQSGRQPQHF. Full variable domain (missing parts from reference TRBV19 and TRBJ1-5): DGGITQSPKYLFRKEGQNVTLSCEQNLNHDAMYWYRQDPGQGLRLIYYSQIVNDFQKGDIAEGYSVSREKKESFPLTVTSAQKNPTAFYLCASSIDQSGRQPQHFGDGTRLSIL.

This chain connects TRBV5-1 to TRBJ2-3, with 9 bases lining up with TRBD1. J gave up 2 bases and V 3 bases, and 10 bases lay outside the gene matches. CDR3 length: 17 amino acids. Germline CDR1 is SGHRS and CDR2 is YFSETQ. CDR3 residues: CASSWPKGQGSTDTQYF. The CDR3, as DNA: TGCGCCAGCAGCTGGCCAAAGGGACAGGGCTCCACAGATACGCAGTATTTT.

This chain links TRBV3-1 (or the pseudogene TRBV3-2) with TRBJ1-2; 7 bases agree with TRBD1. The V gene end was trimmed by 2 bases and the J gene end by 0 bases; junction bases not matched to a gene: 0. Germline values: CDR1 LGHDT, CDR2 YNNKEL (reference sequence). The CDR3 covers 14 residues. The CDR3 here is CASSQQGANYGYTF. The CDR3 DNA reads as TGTGCCAGCAGCCAACAGGGGGCTAACTATGGCTACACCTTC.

The rearrangement uses TRBV27 and TRBJ1-5, with TRBD1 as a possible D gene (5 bases). CDR3 size: 14 residues. The V and J ends lost 5 bases and 9 bases respectively, with 17 bases between them. Germline CDR1 reads MNHEY; CDR2 reads SMNVEV (reference sequence). The CDR3 region has the DNA TGTGCCAGCAGTGGGGGGACCCCAGGTTCGCCCCAGCATTTT. Its protein product is CASSGGTPGSPQHF.

The rearrangement joins TRBV6-2 or TRBV6-3 to TRBJ1-1; TRBD1 is a possible D gene (5 bases). Germline lookup yields CDR1 MNHEY and CDR2 SVGEGT. The V and J ends lost 0 bases and 5 bases respectively, with 16 bases between them. CDR3 length equals 16 residues. In DNA, the CDR3 is TGTGCCAGCAGTTACTCGAATATGAGGGGAGGGACTGAAGCTTTCTTT. It translates to CASSYSNMRGGTEAFF.

V and J are TRBV7-9 and TRBJ1-1, with D possibly being TRBD1 (6 bases). Per germline, CDR1 SEHNR and CDR2 FQNEAQ (reference sequence). V gave up 3 bases and J gave up 1 base, with 12 bases separating them. The CDR3 has 15 residues. CDR3 sequence (DNA): TGTGCCAGCAGCTTGGGACACCCGGCGAACACTGAAGCTTTCTTT. Its translation: CASSLGHPANTEAFF.

In the case of this clone: One end of the junction does not line up with germline, which may come from a read error. The gene calls are TRBV7-6 and TRBJ2-2; a weak D match, TRBD2 (6 bases). Germline loops: CDR1 SGHVS, CDR2 FNYEAQ. The CDR3 runs to 16 residues. The CDR3 protein is CASSLGGTWNSGELFF. CDR3 DNA sequence: TGTGCCAGCAGCTTAGGCGGGACCTGGAACTCCGGGGAGCTGTTTTTT.

This chain joins TRBV27 and TRBJ2-3; D possibly corresponds to TRBD2 (5 bases). From germline, CDR1 is MNHEY and CDR2 SMNVEV (reference sequence). The ends were cut back, 2 bases at V and 1 base at J, with 10 bases in the middle. The CDR3 totals 15 residues. The CDR3: CASSLTGFGTDTQYF. The DNA for the CDR3 is TGTGCCAGCAGTTTAACGGGGTTCGGCACAGATACGCAGTATTTT.

The J gene is TRBJ2-1, the V gene TRBV7-2; 15 nucleotides match TRBD2. Germline CDR1 is SGHTA and CDR2 is FQGNSA. The CDR3 loop spans 19 amino acids. With 3 bases clipped from V and 4 bases from J, the junction kept 10 bases outside the gene matches. In DNA form, the CDR3 reads TGTGCCAGCAGCTTGCTTATTCGGACTAGCGGGGGGGCGTACAATGAGCAGTTCTTC. This encodes CASSLLIRTSGGAYNEQFF.

This chain links TRBV19 with TRBJ2-2; 9 bases are a match to TRBD1. The V gene end was trimmed by 1 base and the J gene end by 3 bases; junction bases not matched to a gene: 0. Germline CDR1 LNHDA, CDR2 SQIVND (reference sequence). The CDR3 consists of 15 residues. DNA for the CDR3: TGTGCCAGTAGTATAGGGGACAGGGACACCGGGGAGCTGTTTTTT. Translated, it gives CASSIGDRDTGELFF.

The gene calls are TRBV10-1 and TRBJ1-2, with D maybe TRBD1 (5 bases). CDR3 size: 13 residues. CDR1 is WNHNN and CDR2 is SYGVQD in the germline V gene (reference sequence). Between the trimmed V and J ends, which lost 0 bases and 6 bases, there was a span of 8 bases. CDR3 sequence reads: CASSESVGDGYTF. The CDR3 DNA reads TGCGCCAGCAGTGAGTCGGTAGGGGATGGCTACACCTTC.

The rearrangement links TRBV25-1 to TRBJ1-3; TRBD1 matches at 8 bases. CDR1 is MGHDK, CDR2 SYGVNS, per germline. Germline trimming cut 5 bases from V and 4 bases from J; bases unmatched to any gene: 4. The CDR3 is made up of 14 amino acids. For the CDR3, the DNA is TGTGCCAGCAGTTTCGGACAGGGAGGAAACACCATATATTTT. This codes for CASSFGQGGNTIYF.

Here the CDR3 reads CASKSGNGELFF. CDR3 DNA: TGTGCCAGCAAGAGCGGTAACGGGGAGCTGTTTTTT. The chain carries TRBV12-3 or TRBV12-4 and TRBJ2-2, with a tentative D call TRBD2 (5 bases). V shed 7 bases and J shed 7 bases, with 10 bases lying between them. The length of the CDR3 is 12 residues.

The chain recombines TRBV7-8 with TRBJ2-1, with a tentative D call TRBD1 (5 bases). V dropped 3 bases and J dropped 7 bases, with 13 bases sitting between them. Germline CDR1 reads SGHVS; CDR2 reads FQNEAQ. The CDR3 spans 14 residues. The CDR3 reads CASSLRSKGNEQFF. The CDR3 bases are TGTGCCAGCAGCTTGCGATCAAAGGGGAATGAGCAGTTCTTC.

This chain uses TRBV5-6 with TRBJ2-7; a possible D gene is TRBD1 (5 bases). The CDR3 loop spans 12 amino acids. Germline-derived CDR1 and CDR2 are SGHDT and YYEEEE. The V gene lost 3 bases and the J gene lost 4 bases, with 8 bases spanning the gap. CDR3 region: CASSSTGYEQYF. The CDR3 nucleotides read TGTGCCAGCAGCTCTACAGGTTACGAGCAGTACTTC.

The rearrangement joins TRBV28 to TRBJ1-2, with no clear D. The V end lost 3 bases, the J end lost 7 bases, and 9 bases lay between the germline ends. Germline V gene sequence: CDR1 MDHEN, CDR2 SYDVKM. The CDR3 spans 12 residues. CDR3: CASSFPRGGYTF. The CDR3 nucleotides read TGTGCCAGCAGTTTCCCCCGGGGTGGCTACACCTTC.

CDR3 nucleotide sequence: TGTGCCAGCAGTTTCAGTCCTAACTATGGCTACACCTTC. Its translation is CASSFSPNYGYTF. The chain combines TRBV28 with TRBJ1-2; D not certain. V dropped 3 bases and J dropped 0 bases, with 5 bases sitting between them. Germline V CDR1 and CDR2: MDHEN, SYDVKM. This CDR3 comprises 13 residues.

This clone showed up many times. The CDR3 is CASSQGLENTGELFF. In DNA form, the CDR3 reads TGCGCCAGCAGCCAAGGACTAGAGAACACCGGGGAGCTGTTTTTT. The gene calls are TRBV4-3 and TRBJ2-2; possibly TRBD2 for D (6 bases). The CDR3 totals 15 residues. The germline V gene encodes CDR1 LGHNA and CDR2 YSLEER. V lost 1 base, J lost 1 base, and 7 bases lay in between.

The rearrangement joins TRBV9 to TRBJ2-7, with a tentative D call TRBD1 (6 bases). CDR3 length: 14 residues. In germline, CDR1 is SGDLS, CDR2 YYNGEE. The germline V and J ends were trimmed by 4 bases and 6 bases, with 17 bases remaining between them. In DNA, the CDR3 is TGTGCCAGCAGCTACTTTACAGGGTTCTCCGAGCAGTACTTC. Protein: CASSYFTGFSEQYF. The variable domain in full, completed from reference TRBV9 and TRBJ2-7, reads DSGVTQTPKHLITATGQRVTLRCSPRSGDLSVYWYQQSLDQGLQFLIQYYNGEERAKGNILERFSAQQFPDLHSELNLSSLELGDSALYFCASSYFTGFSEQYFGPGTRLTVT.

The J gene is TRBJ2-7, the V gene TRBV19; D is possibly TRBD2 (5 bases). CDR1 is LNHDA and CDR2 is SQIVND in the germline V gene (reference sequence). V dropped 1 base and J dropped 2 bases, with 9 bases sitting between them. This CDR3 has 14 residues. CDR3 amino acids: CASSIGPGTYEQYF. The CDR3 DNA sequence: TGTGCCAGTAGTATAGGGCCGGGAACCTACGAGCAGTACTTC. Full variable domain (outside the CDR3, taken from reference TRBV19 and TRBJ2-7): DGGITQSPKYLFRKEGQNVTLSCEQNLNHDAMYWYRQDPGQGLRLIYYSQIVNDFQKGDIAEGYSVSREKKESFPLTVTSAQKNPTAFYLCASSIGPGTYEQYFGPGTRLTVT.

V is TRBV4-2 and J is TRBJ1-2, with D perhaps matching TRBD1 (6 bases). This CDR3 is 15 amino acids long. Per the germline V gene, CDR1 is LGHNA and CDR2 is YNFKEQ. Deletions cut 0 bases from V and 7 bases from J, with 15 bases between. The CDR3 DNA sequence: TGTGCCAGCAGCCAAGATGAGGGACAAATGCTTGGCTACACCTTC. Protein sequence: CASSQDEGQMLGYTF.

The V call is TRBV18, the J call TRBJ2-1; TRBD2 matches at 7 bases. Trimming cost V 0 bases and J 6 bases; bases outside gene matches: 11. The germline gives CDR1 KGHSH, CDR2 LQKENI. The CDR3 consists of 17 residues. CDR3: CASSPPEWRELGNEQFF. CDR3 bases: TGTGCCAGCTCACCACCGGAGTGGCGGGAGCTGGGCAATGAGCAGTTCTTC.

This clone was observed a handful of times. The CDR3 DNA reads TGTGCCAGCATTTTACAGGGCTGGGCTAATGAAAAACTGTTTTTT. It specifies CASILQGWANEKLFF. The chain employs TRBV2 and TRBJ1-4; D is perhaps TRBD1 (6 bases). CDR1 and CDR2 (germline): SNHLY, FYNNEI. The V end was cut by 7 bases, the J end by 3 bases, with 15 bases between. This CDR3 has 15 amino acids.

The chain has TRBV18 and TRBJ2-3, with D unclear. CDR1 is KGHSH, CDR2 LQKENI, per germline. V was pared by 5 bases and J by 2 bases, with 5 bases between. The length of the CDR3 is 12 residues. CDR3 amino acids: CASSANTDTQYF. The CDR3 DNA reads TGTGCCAGCTCAGCGAACACAGATACGCAGTATTTT.

The CDR3 DNA is TGTGCCAGCAGTGTGGAGTCGAACACCGGGGAGCTGTTTTTT. It is translated as CASSVESNTGELFF. V gene TRBV2 combines with J gene TRBJ2-2; no reliable D call. The ends were cut back, 4 bases at V and 0 bases at J, with 6 bases in the middle. Germline V gene sequence: CDR1 SNHLY, CDR2 FYNNEI. The CDR3 covers 14 residues.

The rearrangement joins TRBV7-2 to TRBJ1-3, with 9 bases aligning to TRBD1. The germline CDR1 and CDR2 sequences are SGHTA and FQGNSA. CDR3 length: 14 amino acids. Trimming removed 5 bases from V and 2 bases from J; junction bases left unmatched: 1. The CDR3 protein is CASSRDRAGNTIYF. The CDR3 DNA reads TGTGCCAGCAGCCGGGACAGGGCTGGAAACACCATATATTTT.